This T cell receptor beta chain appears in the sequencing data of a study of Ad26.COV2.S vaccination and SARS-CoV-2 variants. Remarks on this clone: Its target is not known.

Study-wide findings and caveats: For non-spike TCRs, breadth in vaccine recipients resembled that in placebo recipients.

The sample's treatment: around 19 received Ad26.COV2.S at low or high dose, single or two shots; several received placebo; per-sample allocation not given. The samples were gathered on day 63 after the first injection of vaccine or placebo. CDR3 length equals 13 residues. Trimming left V 6 bases short and J 5 bases short, with 11 bases between. Germline V gene data show CDR1 as KGHDR and CDR2 as SFDVKD. Some clones are missing from TCRdb's copy, which holds only in-frame ones; the method was immunoSEQ multiplex PCR. The data show around 300,000 clones, almost 90% seen once. Sequencing used peripheral blood, obtained in a trial of Ad26.COV2.S vaccine versus placebo. The receptor was derived from a person between 18 and 59 years old who received the Ad26.COV2.S COVID-19 vaccine or a placebo. The chain is built from TRBV24-1 and TRBJ2-3, with D unclear. The chain's CDR3 is CATSNSGGDTQYF. As DNA, the CDR3 is TGTGCCACCAGTAATAGTGGTGGAGATACGCAGTATTTT.